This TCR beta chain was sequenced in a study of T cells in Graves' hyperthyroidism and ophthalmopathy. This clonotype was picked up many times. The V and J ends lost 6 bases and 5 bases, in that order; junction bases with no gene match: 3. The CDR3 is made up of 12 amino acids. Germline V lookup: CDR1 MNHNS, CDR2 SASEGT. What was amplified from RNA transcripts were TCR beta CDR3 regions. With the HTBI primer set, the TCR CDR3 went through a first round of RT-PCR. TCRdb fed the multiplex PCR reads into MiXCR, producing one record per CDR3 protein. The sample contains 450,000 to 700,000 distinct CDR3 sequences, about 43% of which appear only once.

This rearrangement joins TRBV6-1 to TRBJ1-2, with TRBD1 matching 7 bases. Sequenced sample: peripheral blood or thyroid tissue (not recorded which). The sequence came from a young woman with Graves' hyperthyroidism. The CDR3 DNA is TGTGCCAGCAGCGGGACAGTTTATGGCTACACCTTC. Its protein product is CASSGTVYGYTF.